These 25 T cell receptor beta chains share one sample of origin, sequenced in a study of CXCR3-negative and CXCR3-positive naive CD8 T cells (dated by TCRdb to about 2019). Summary of the overall study and its limitations: Compared with CXCR3-negative naive cells, CXCR3-positive naive cells had TRB CDR3s with higher hydrophobicity (lower Kidera factor 4), lower energy, and higher strength and volume indices.

These receptors' targets are unknown. Sequencer: NextSeq 550. The Human TCR Profiling Kit (MiLaboratory) was used to prepare UMI-labeled 5' RACE TRB cDNA libraries. TCRdb reprocessed the sequencing reads and holds a single record per CDR3 protein sequence, with no DNA. The sample has over 100,000 distinct CDR3 sequences on record. Around 0.36% of the sample rests with the top ten. Sequenced input: naive CXCR3+ CD8+ T cells from blood. Taken with the paper, the label for cell subset or site translates to: CD45RO-CCR7+CD27+CD95- naive CD8+ T cells expressing CXCR3 (TNR3+). The receptors come from a human donor in good health. Some clones in this sample may be carry-over from other donors' samples.

The rearrangement links TRBV4-1 to TRBJ2-7; TCRdb reports TRBD1, a call that lacks DNA to check it against. Looked up from germline, CDR1 is MGHRA and CDR2 is YSYEKL. The CDR3 contains 16 residues. CDR3 residues: CASSHRPGASSYEQYF.

The chain's CDR3 is CASRPEVPGELFF. The chain links TRBV19 to TRBJ2-2; TCRdb names TRBD2, which stays unverified in the absence of DNA. CDR1 is LNHDA, CDR2 SQIVND, per germline (reference sequence). The CDR3 length is 13 residues.

The chain joins TRBV5-1 to TRBJ1-2. The CDR3 runs to 15 residues. Germline CDR1 and CDR2: SGHRS and YFSETQ. CDR3 residues: CASSLSPVSNYGYTF.

The chain combines TRBV29-1 with TRBJ2-1; TCRdb indicates TRBD1, and absent DNA this call remains unverified. This CDR3 spans 14 amino acids. Germline V lookup: CDR1 SQVTM, CDR2 ANQGSEA. The CDR3: CSHGGGSSYNEQFF.

The chain joins TRBV15 to TRBJ2-7; no DNA is available, so the TRBD2 call from TCRdb remains unchecked. The V gene's germline CDR1 is LNHNV and CDR2 YYDKDF (reference sequence). This CDR3 contains 15 residues. The CDR3 spells CATSRDGGGAREQYF. Based on the CDR3 plus reference TRBV15 and TRBJ2-7, the full variable domain is DAMVIQNPRYQVTQFGKPVTLSCSQTLNHNVMYWYQQKSSQAPKLLFHYYDKDFNNEADTPDNFQSRRPNTSFCFLDIRSPGLGDTAMYLCATSRDGGGAREQYFGPGTRLTVT.

The J gene is TRBJ2-7, the V gene TRBV11-2. Looked up from germline, CDR1 is SGHAT and CDR2 is FQNNGV. This CDR3 is 12 amino acids long. The CDR3 loop is CASSLRTYEQYF. Complete variable domain (other parts from reference TRBV11-2 and TRBJ2-7): EAGVAQSPRYKIIEKRQSVAFWCNPISGHATLYWYQQILGQGPKLLIQFQNNGVVDDSQLPKDRFSAERLKGVDSTLKIQPAKLEDSAVYLCASSLRTYEQYFGPGTRLTVT.

The chain combines TRBV19 with TRBJ2-7; TCRdb returns TRBD1, unconfirmable since there is no DNA. The CDR3 spans 15 residues. Germline V gene lookup returns CDR1 LNHDA and CDR2 SQIVND (reference sequence). The CDR3 sequence is CASSIANRGRDEQYF.

The chain combines TRBV28 with TRBJ2-7; the TCRdb D gene call, TRBD2, has no DNA to confirm it. Germline CDR1 reads MDHEN; CDR2 reads SYDVKM. The length of the CDR3 is 13 residues. CDR3 in amino acids: CASSLPLSYEQYF.

This chain links TRBV27 with TRBJ2-4. Germline CDR1 and CDR2: MNHEY and SMNVEV (reference sequence). The CDR3 loop spans 13 amino acids. CDR3 sequence: CASAGLPKNIQYF.

The rearrangement uses TRBV20-1 and TRBJ1-5. The CDR3 loop spans 15 amino acids. Germline CDR1 is DFQATT and CDR2 is SNEGSKA (reference sequence). The CDR3 protein is CSARDMGEGNQPQHF.

The rearrangement links TRBV29-1 to TRBJ2-7; the TRBD1 assignment by TCRdb is unverifiable without DNA. The CDR3 has 15 residues. Germline-derived CDR1 and CDR2 are SQVTM and ANQGSEA. CDR3 amino acids: CSVRGGTGIPYEQYF.

This rearrangement joins TRBV7-8 to TRBJ1-4; absent DNA, TCRdb's TRBD1 call cannot be checked. Germline CDR1 and CDR2: SGHVS and FQNEAQ. CDR3 size: 12 residues. The CDR3 region is CASSGQGVETVF.

The V and J genes are TRBV5-1 and TRBJ2-7. The CDR3 runs 14 residues. Germline-derived CDR1 and CDR2 are SGHRS and YFSETQ. CDR3 in amino acids: CASSLEQGLYEQYF. The whole variable domain, remainder taken from reference TRBV5-1 and TRBJ2-7, is KAGVTQTPRYLIKTRGQQVTLSCSPISGHRSVSWYQQTPGQGLQFLFEYFSETQRNKGNFPGRFSGRQFSNSRSEMNVSTLELGDSALYLCASSLEQGLYEQYFGPGTRLTVT.

This chain joins TRBV20-1 and TRBJ2-1; as DNA is missing, the TRBD2 call by TCRdb cannot be tested. This CDR3 contains 16 residues. The germline gives CDR1 DFQATT, CDR2 SNEGSKA (reference sequence). CDR3 residues: CSAHSRWDSSYNEQFF.

V is TRBV13 and J is TRBJ2-7; TCRdb's D gene call, TRBD2, goes unchecked for lack of DNA. Germline CDR1 is PRHDT and CDR2 is FYEKMQ (reference sequence). The CDR3 consists of 16 residues. The CDR3 reads CASSTQTSGPPYEQYF. Drawing the rest from reference TRBV13 and TRBJ2-7, the complete variable domain is AAGVIQSPRHLIKEKRETATLKCYPIPRHDTVYWYQQGPGQDPQFLISFYEKMQSDKGSIPDRFSAQQFSDYHSELNMSSLELGDSALYFCASSTQTSGPPYEQYFGPGTRLTVT.

This chain joins TRBV9 and TRBJ2-7. The CDR3 consists of 14 residues. The germline gives CDR1 SGDLS, CDR2 YYNGEE. CDR3: CASSLRSDPYEQYF.

The V gene is TRBV12-3 or TRBV12-4, the J gene TRBJ2-1; no DNA is available, so the TRBD1 call from TCRdb remains unchecked. CDR3 size: 18 residues. The CDR3 region is CASSPLQQGFWTYNEQFF.

This rearrangement joins TRBV6-6 to TRBJ2-5. The CDR3 length is 14 residues. CDR1 and CDR2 from the germline V gene are MNHNY and SVGAGI (reference sequence). The chain's CDR3 is CASSYGENQETQYF.

CDR3 amino acids: CSARDSRTSTDTQYF. The V and J genes are TRBV20-1 and TRBJ2-3. The CDR3 runs to 15 residues. The V gene's germline CDR1 is DFQATT and CDR2 SNEGSKA (reference sequence).

The genes are TRBV27 and TRBJ1-3. Per germline, CDR1 MNHEY and CDR2 SMNVEV (reference sequence). The CDR3 runs 15 residues. The CDR3 here is CASSTTADSGNTIYF.

The V call is TRBV29-1, the J call TRBJ2-7; TCRdb's D gene call, TRBD1, goes unchecked for lack of DNA. The CDR3 length is 13 residues. Germline CDR1 reads SQVTM; CDR2 reads ANQGSEA. The CDR3 reads CSVRTDFSYEQYF.

The chain uses TRBV19 and TRBJ2-1. Germline V gene lookup returns CDR1 LNHDA and CDR2 SQIVND (reference sequence). The CDR3 runs 16 residues. This CDR3 is CASSPRLGFSYNEQFF.

This chain joins TRBV28 and TRBJ2-7. Germline CDR1 is MDHEN and CDR2 is SYDVKM. This CDR3 is 12 amino acids long. The CDR3 here is CASSRPTYEQYF.

The rearrangement links TRBV7-9 to TRBJ1-1; TCRdb lists TRBD1, though no DNA is available to test this call. The CDR3 has 14 residues. Germline lookup yields CDR1 SEHNR and CDR2 FQNEAQ (reference sequence). The CDR3: CASSSPDGNTEAFF.

This sequence joins TRBV7-2 and TRBJ1-1. The germline V gene has CDR1 SGHTA and CDR2 FQGNSA. This CDR3 spans 13 amino acids. The CDR3 here is CASSLGAGTEAFF.